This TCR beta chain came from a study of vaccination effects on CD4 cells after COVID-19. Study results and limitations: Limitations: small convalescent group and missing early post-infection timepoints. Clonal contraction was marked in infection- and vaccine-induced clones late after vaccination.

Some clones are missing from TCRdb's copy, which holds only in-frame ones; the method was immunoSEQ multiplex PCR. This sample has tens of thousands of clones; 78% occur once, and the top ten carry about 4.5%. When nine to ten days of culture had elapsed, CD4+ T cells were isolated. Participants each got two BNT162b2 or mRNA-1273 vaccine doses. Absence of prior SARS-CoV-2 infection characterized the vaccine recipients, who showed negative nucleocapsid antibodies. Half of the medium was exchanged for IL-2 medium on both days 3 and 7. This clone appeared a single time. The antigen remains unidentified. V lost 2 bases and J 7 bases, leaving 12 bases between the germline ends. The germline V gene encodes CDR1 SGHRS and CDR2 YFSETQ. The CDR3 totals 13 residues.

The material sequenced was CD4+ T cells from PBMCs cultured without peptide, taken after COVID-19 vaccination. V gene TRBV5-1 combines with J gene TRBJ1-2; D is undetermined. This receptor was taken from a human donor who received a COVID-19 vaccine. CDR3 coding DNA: TGCGCCAGCAGCTTTCCCGGGGTTCCTGGCTACACCTTC. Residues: CASSFPGVPGYTF.